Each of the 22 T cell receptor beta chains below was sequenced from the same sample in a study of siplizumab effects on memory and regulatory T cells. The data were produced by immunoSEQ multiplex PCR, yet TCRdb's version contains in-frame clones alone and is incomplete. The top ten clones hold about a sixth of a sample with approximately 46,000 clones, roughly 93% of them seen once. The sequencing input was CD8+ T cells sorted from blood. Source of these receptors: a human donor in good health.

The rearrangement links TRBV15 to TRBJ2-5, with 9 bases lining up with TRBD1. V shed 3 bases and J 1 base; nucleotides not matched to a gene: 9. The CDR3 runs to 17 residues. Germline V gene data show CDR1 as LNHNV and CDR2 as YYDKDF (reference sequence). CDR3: CATSSEDRGWAQETQYF. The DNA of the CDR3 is TGTGCCACCAGCAGCGAGGACAGGGGATGGGCCCAAGAGACCCAGTACTTC.

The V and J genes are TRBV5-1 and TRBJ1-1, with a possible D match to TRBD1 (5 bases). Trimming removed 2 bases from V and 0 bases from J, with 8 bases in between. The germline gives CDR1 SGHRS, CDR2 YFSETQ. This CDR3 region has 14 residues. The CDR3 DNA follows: TGCGCCAGCAGCTTAGGACATATGAACACTGAAGCTTTCTTT. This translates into CASSLGHMNTEAFF.

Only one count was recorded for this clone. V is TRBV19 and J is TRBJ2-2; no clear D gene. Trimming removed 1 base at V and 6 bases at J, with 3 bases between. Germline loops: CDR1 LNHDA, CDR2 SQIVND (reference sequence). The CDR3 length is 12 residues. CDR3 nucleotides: TGTGCCAGTAGTATAGGATCCGGGGAGCTGTTTTTT. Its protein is CASSIGSGELFF. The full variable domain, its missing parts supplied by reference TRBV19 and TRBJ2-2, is DGGITQSPKYLFRKEGQNVTLSCEQNLNHDAMYWYRQDPGQGLRLIYYSQIVNDFQKGDIAEGYSVSREKKESFPLTVTSAQKNPTAFYLCASSIGSGELFFGEGSRLTVL.

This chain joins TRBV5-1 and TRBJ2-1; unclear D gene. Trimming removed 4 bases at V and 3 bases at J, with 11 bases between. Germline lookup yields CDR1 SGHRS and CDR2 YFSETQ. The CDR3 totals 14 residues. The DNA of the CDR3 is TGCGCCAGCAGCCCGGGCCAGCTCTACAATGAGCAGTTCTTC. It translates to CASSPGQLYNEQFF.

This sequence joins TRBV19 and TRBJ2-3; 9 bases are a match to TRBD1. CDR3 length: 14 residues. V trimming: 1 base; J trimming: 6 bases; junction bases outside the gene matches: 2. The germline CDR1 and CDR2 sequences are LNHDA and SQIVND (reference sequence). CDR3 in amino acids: CASSIGTGVDTQYF. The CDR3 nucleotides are TGTGCCAGTAGTATAGGGACAGGGGTGGATACGCAGTATTTT.

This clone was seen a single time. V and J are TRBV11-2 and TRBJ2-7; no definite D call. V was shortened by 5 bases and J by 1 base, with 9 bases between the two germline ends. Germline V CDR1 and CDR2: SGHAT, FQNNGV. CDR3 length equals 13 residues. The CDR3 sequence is CASSLRASYEQYF. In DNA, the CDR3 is TGTGCCAGCAGCCTCCGCGCGTCCTACGAGCAGTACTTC.

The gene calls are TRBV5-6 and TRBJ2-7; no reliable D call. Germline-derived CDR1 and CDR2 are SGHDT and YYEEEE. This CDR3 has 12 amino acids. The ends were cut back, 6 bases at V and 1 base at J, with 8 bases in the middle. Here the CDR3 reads CASTHGSYEQYF. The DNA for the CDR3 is TGTGCCAGCACCCACGGATCCTACGAGCAGTACTTC.

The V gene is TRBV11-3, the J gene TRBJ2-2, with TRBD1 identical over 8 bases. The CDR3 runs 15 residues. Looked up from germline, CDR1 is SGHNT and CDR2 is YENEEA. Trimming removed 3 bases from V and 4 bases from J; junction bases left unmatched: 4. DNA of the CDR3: TGTGCCAGCAGCTTTCTAGGGACAGGCACCGGGGAGCTGTTTTTT. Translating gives CASSFLGTGTGELFF.

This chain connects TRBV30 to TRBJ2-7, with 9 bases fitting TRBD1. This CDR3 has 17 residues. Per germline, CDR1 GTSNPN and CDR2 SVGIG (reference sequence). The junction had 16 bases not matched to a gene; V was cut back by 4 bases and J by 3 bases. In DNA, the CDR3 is TGTGCCTGGACTCCGCTCCTAATGGGACAGGGATACTACGAGCAGTACTTC. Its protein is CAWTPLLMGQGYYEQYF.

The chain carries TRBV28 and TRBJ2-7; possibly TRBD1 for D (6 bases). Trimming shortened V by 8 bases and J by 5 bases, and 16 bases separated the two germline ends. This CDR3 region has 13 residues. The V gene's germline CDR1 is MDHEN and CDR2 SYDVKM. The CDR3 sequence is CASRVRGWHEQYF. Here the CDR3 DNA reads TGTGCCAGCCGGGTGAGGGGGTGGCACGAGCAGTACTTC.

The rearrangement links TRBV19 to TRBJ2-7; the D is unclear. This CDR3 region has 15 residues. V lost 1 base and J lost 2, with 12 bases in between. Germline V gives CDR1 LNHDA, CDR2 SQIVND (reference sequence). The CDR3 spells CASSIGHPATYEQYF. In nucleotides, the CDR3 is TGTGCCAGTAGTATAGGACACCCAGCGACCTACGAGCAGTACTTC.

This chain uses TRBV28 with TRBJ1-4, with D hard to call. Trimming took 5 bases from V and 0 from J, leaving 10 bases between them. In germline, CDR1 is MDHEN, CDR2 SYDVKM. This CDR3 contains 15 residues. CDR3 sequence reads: CASSQYMTTNEKLFF. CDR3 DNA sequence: TGTGCCAGCAGTCAATATATGACAACTAATGAAAAACTGTTTTTT.

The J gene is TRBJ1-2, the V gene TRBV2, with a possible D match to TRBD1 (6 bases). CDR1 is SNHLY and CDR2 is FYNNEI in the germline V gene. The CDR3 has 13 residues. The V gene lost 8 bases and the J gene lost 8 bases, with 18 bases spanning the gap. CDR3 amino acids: CASGGEPSGGYTF. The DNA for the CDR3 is TGTGCCAGCGGGGGCGAGCCCTCAGGAGGCTACACCTTC.

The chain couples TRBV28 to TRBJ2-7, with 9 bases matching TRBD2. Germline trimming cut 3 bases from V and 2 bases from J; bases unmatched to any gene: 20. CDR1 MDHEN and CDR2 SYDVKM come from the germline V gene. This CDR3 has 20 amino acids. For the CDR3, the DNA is TGTGCCAGCAGTTTTAACAGGGCTTGGACTAGCGACCCAGGGCCCTACGAGCAGTACTTC. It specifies CASSFNRAWTSDPGPYEQYF. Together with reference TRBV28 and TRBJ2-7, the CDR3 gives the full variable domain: DVKVTQSSRYLVKRTGEKVFLECVQDMDHENMFWYRQDPGLGLRLIYFSYDVKMKEKGDIPEGYSVSREKKERFSLILESASTNQTSMYLCASSFNRAWTSDPGPYEQYFGPGTRLTVT.

CDR3 coding DNA: TGTGCCAGCAGCGTAAACTATGACGACTCCACAGATACGCAGTATTTT. This sequence encodes CASSVNYDDSTDTQYF. The chain employs TRBV9 and TRBJ2-3, with D hard to call. The CDR3 runs to 16 residues. Trimming took 1 base from V and 2 from J, leaving 14 bases between them. CDR1 is SGDLS, CDR2 YYNGEE, per germline. The whole variable domain, filled in from reference TRBV9 and TRBJ2-3, reads DSGVTQTPKHLITATGQRVTLRCSPRSGDLSVYWYQQSLDQGLQFLIQYYNGEERAKGNILERFSAQQFPDLHSELNLSSLELGDSALYFCASSVNYDDSTDTQYFGPGTRLTVL.

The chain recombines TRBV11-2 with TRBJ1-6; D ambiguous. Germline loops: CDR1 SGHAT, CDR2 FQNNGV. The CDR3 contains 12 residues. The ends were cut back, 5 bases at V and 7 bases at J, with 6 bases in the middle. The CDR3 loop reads CASSPGNSPLHF. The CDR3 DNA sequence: TGTGCCAGCAGCCCAGGAAATTCACCCCTCCACTTT.

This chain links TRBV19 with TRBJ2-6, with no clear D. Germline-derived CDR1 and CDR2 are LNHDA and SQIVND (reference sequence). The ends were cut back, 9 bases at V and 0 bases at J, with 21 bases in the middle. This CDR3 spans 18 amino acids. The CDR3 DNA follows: TGTGCCAGCCTACCGGCCCTGGGAAGTAGCTCTGGGGCCAACGTCCTGACTTTC. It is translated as CASLPALGSSSGANVLTF.

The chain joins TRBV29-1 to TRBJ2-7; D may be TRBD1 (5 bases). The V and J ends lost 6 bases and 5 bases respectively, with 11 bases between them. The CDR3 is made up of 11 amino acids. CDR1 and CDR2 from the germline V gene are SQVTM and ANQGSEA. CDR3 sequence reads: CSVVVRDEQYF. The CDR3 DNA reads TGCAGCGTCGTGGTCAGGGACGAGCAGTACTTC.

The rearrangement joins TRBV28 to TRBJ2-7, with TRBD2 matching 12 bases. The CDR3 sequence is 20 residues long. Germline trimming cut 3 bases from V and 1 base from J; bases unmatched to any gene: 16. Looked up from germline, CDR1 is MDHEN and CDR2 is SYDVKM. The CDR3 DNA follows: TGTGCCAGCAGTTTCCCATCTCTAGCGGGAGGGCCGATTTTATCCTACGAGCAGTACTTC. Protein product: CASSFPSLAGGPILSYEQYF.

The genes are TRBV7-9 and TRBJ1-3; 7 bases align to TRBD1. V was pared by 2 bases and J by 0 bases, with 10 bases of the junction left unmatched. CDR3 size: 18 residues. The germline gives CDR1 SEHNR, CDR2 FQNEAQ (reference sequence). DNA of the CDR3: TGTGCCAGCAGCTTAAGTCGGGACAGCCCTTTCTCTGGAAACACCATATATTTT. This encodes CASSLSRDSPFSGNTIYF.

CDR3 residues: CASSTYRTSGRANEQFF. The CDR3 DNA reads TGTGCCAGCAGTACCTATCGGACTAGCGGGAGGGCAAATGAGCAGTTCTTC. V and J are TRBV27 and TRBJ2-1; TRBD2 matches 15 bases. The length of the CDR3 is 17 residues. CDR1 and CDR2 (germline): MNHEY, SMNVEV (reference sequence). J gave up 7 bases and V 5 bases, and 9 bases lay outside the gene matches.

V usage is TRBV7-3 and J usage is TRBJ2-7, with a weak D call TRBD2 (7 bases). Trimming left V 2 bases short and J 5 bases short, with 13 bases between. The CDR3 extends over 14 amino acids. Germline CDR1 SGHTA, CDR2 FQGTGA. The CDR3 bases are TGTGCCAGCAGCTTAGCGGGAGCAGGGGACGAGCAGTACTTC. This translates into CASSLAGAGDEQYF.